Sequencing of this T cell receptor (beta chain) was carried out in a study of post-analysis software for immune sequencing data. Overall study context: Courses of disease covered relapsing-remitting, secondary progressive and progressive-relapsing multiple sclerosis.

This clonotype appeared a single time. The antigen remains unidentified. Tagging with unique molecular identifiers was a feature of the TCR beta cDNA libraries. Input amounts of 1 to 10 million T cells were used. These gave around 500,000 cDNA molecules, so each molecule approximated one T cell. MiXCR was run by TCRdb on the PCR reads, yielding one entry per CDR3 protein. The sample has about 820,000 distinct CDR3 sequences, roughly 50% seen once. From germline, CDR1 is SNHLY and CDR2 FYNNEI. The CDR3 is 13 amino acids. V lost 6 bases and J lost 5, with 12 bases in between. General study findings and limits: Multiple sclerosis was associated with a significant reduction in normalized Chao1 diversity relative to controls. TRBV5-6, TRBV5-1 and TRBV20-1 were among five TRBV segments more frequent in patients than controls. With F measure, samples from one preparation batch clustered together strongly.

What was sequenced was blood. V and J are TRBV2 and TRBJ2-3; possibly TRBD2 for D (5 bases). The sequence was obtained from a girl between 10 and 17 years old with multiple sclerosis. CDR3 bases: TGTGCCAGCAGCGCCCGTGAGGGAGATACGCAGTATTTT. This gives the protein CASSAREGDTQYF. The full variable domain, rest sourced from reference TRBV2 and TRBJ2-3, is EPEVTQTPSHQVTQMGQEVILRCVPISNHLYFYWYRQILGQKVEFLVSFYNNEISEKSEIFDDQFSVERPDGSNFTLKIRSTKLEDSAMYFCASSAREGDTQYFGPGTRLTVL.